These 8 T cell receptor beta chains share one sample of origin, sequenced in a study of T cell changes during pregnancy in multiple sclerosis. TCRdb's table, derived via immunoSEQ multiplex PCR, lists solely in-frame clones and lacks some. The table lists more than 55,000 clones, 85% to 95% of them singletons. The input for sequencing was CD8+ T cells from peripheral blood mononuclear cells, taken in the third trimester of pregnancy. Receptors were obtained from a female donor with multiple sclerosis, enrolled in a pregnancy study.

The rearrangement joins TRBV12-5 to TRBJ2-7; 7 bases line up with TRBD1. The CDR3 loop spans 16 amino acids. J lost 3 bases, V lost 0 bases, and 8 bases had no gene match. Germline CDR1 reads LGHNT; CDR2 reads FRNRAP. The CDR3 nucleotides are TGTGCTAGTGGTTTGGTACAGGGGACAACGATCTACGAGCAGTACTTC. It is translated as CASGLVQGTTIYEQYF.

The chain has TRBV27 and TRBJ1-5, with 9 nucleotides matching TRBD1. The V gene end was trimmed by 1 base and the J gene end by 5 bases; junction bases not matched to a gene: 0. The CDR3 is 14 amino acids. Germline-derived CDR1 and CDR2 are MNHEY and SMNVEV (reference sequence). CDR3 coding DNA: TGTGCCAGCAGTTTATGGACAGGGGATCAGCCCCAGCATTTT. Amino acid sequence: CASSLWTGDQPQHF.

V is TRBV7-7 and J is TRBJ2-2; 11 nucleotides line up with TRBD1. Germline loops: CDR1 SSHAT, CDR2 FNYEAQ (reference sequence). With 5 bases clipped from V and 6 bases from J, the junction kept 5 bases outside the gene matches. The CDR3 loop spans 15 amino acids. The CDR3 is CASSPGTGGPGELFF. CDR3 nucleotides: TGTGCCAGCAGCCCCGGGACAGGGGGTCCCGGGGAGCTGTTTTTT. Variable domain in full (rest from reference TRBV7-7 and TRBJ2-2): GAGVSQSPRYKVTKRGQDVTLRCDPISSHATLYWYQQALGQGPEFLTYFNYEAQPDKSGLPSDRFSAERPEGSISTLTIQRTEQRDSAMYRCASSPGTGGPGELFFGEGSRLTVL.

The CDR3 sequence is CATSRDRGFGSQPQHF. CDR3 coding DNA: TGTGCCACCAGCAGGGACAGGGGGTTTGGTAGTCAGCCCCAGCATTTT. The chain joins TRBV15 to TRBJ1-5; 10 positions match TRBD1. The CDR3 contains 16 residues. With 3 bases clipped from V and 6 bases from J, the junction kept 8 bases outside the gene matches. CDR1 LNHNV and CDR2 YYDKDF come from the germline V gene (reference sequence).

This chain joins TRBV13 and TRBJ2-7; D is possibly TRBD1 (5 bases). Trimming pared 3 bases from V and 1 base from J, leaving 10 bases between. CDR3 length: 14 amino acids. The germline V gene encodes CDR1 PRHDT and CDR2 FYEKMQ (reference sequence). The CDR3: CASSFTGISYEQYF. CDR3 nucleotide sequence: TGTGCCAGCAGCTTTACAGGTATTTCCTACGAGCAGTACTTC. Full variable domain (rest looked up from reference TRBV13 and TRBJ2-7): AAGVIQSPRHLIKEKRETATLKCYPIPRHDTVYWYQQGPGQDPQFLISFYEKMQSDKGSIPDRFSAQQFSDYHSELNMSSLELGDSALYFCASSFTGISYEQYFGPGTRLTVT.

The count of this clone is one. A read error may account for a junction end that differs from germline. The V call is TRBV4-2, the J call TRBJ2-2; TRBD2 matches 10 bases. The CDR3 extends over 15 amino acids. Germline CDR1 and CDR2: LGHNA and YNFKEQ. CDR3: CASSPLAGDTGGLFF. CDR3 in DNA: TGTGCCAGCAGCCCGCTAGCGGGAGACACCGGGGGGCTGTTTTTT.

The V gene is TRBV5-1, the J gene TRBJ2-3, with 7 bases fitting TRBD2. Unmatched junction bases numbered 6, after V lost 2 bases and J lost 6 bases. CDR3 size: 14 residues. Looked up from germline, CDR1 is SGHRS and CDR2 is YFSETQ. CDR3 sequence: CASSLGLVSDTQYF. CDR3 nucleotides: TGCGCCAGCAGCTTAGGACTAGTGAGCGATACGCAGTATTTT.

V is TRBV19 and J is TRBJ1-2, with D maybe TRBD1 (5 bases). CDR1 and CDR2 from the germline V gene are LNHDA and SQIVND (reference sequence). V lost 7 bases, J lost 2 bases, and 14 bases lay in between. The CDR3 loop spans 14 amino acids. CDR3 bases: TGTGCCAGTATGGATTGGGGCGGAAACTATGGCTACACCTTC. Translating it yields CASMDWGGNYGYTF.